Only a few counts were recorded for the clone carrying this TCR beta chain. As yet, its antigen is unknown. The data originate from a study of cytomegalovirus exposure and HLA in healthy donors. PCR primers comprised 60 Vbeta and 13 Jbeta primers. Original processing methods: Later, tens of millions of unique TCR beta chains were counted in an analysis, and approximately 9.9 million of them were shared. Measured with immunoSEQ multiplex PCR; TCRdb has only the in-frame clones, and not every one. Clonal size and the V and J genes are those of that table, whereas D and trimming came from the DNA. This sample has over 150,000 clones, with 70% to 80% found just once. Despite likely unrecorded immune exposures, the donors were nominally healthy at the time of sampling. Findings and limits, study-wide: Upon later analysis, HLA-associated TCR beta chains proved more clonally expanded than other, equally common chains. 164 TCR beta chains were listed as cytomegalovirus-associated.

CDR3 length: 16 amino acids. The ends lost 4 bases at V and 4 bases at J; junction bases unmatched: 9. Germline V CDR1 and CDR2: MRHNA, SNTAGT. The chain recombines TRBV6-4 with TRBJ2-3; 9 bases are shared with TRBD2. Sequences were obtained from PBMCs. The source of this sequence is a man aged 55 to 70 in good health and CMV-seronegative. The CDR3 DNA reads TGTGCCAGCAGTGTGAACGGCGGGAGGGCCTCAGATACGCAGTATTTT. This gives the protein CASSVNGGRASDTQYF.